The clone carrying this TCR beta chain came up many times. Its target is unknown. The data originate from a study of early T cells in non-severe SARS-CoV-2 infection. Study-wide context: Alpha and beta chains were unpaired, from unsorted whole-blood bulk RNA.

Overall study results and limits: VDJdb matching favored anti-spike CD8 responses, missing private and CD4 specificities.

The CDR3 length is 12 residues. Germline V gene data show CDR1 as LGHNA and CDR2 as YNFKEQ. V was pared by 1 base and J by 4 bases, with 5 bases between. Attachment of unique molecular identifiers to individual cDNA molecules was performed. MiXCR, run by TCRdb on the 5' RACE reads, gives a single entry per CDR3 protein. The sample includes tens of thousands of distinct CDR3 sequences, around 6.5% of them seen just once. Sample: whole blood, taken at baseline. The receptor comes from an adult who was a healthcare worker with PCR-confirmed SARS-CoV-2 infection or an uninfected control (not recorded which). V is TRBV4-2 and J is TRBJ2-7; D gene ambiguous. The CDR3 region has the DNA TGTGCCAGCAGCCAAGGGGGATACGAGCAGTACTTC. Residues: CASSQGGYEQYF.